The 27 T cell receptor beta chains listed next were all sequenced from one sample in a study of regulatory T cells in long-lasting Graves disease. Researchers made TCR beta libraries by using iRepertoire HTBI primers and running Arm-PCR on CDR3 regions. TCRdb reanalysed the multiplex PCR reads using MiXCR and keeps one entry per CDR3 protein. This table has about 420,000 distinct CDR3 sequences, around 15% appearing once. Indicated time point: newly diagnosed GD, antithyroid drugs for less than 3 months. With RNA extracted from PBMCs as input, the TCR library was made. Separately, the same data were catalogued under a study of T cells in Graves' hyperthyroidism and ophthalmopathy.

Here the sequenced sample was peripheral blood mononuclear cells (PBMCs), taken at new diagnosis, from a patient treated with antithyroid drugs. These receptors were collected from a woman aged 18-29 years with Graves disease.

This clonotype was counted ten times or more. This sequence joins TRBV6-1 and TRBJ2-1; D perhaps matches TRBD2 (5 bases). Between the trimmed V and J ends, which lost 6 bases and 1 base, there was a span of 13 bases. CDR1 and CDR2 from the germline V gene are MNHNS and SASEGT. The CDR3 covers 15 residues. The CDR3 loop is CASRPSRGSYNEQFF. The CDR3 coding sequence is TGTGCCAGCAGACCCAGTAGAGGGTCCTACAATGAGCAGTTCTTC.

This clonotype was detected ten times or more. The junction differs from germline at one of its ends, possibly a read error. The chain employs TRBV7-9 and TRBJ2-1; 7 positions agree with TRBD2. The CDR3 contains 14 residues. In germline, CDR1 is SEHNR, CDR2 FQNEAQ (reference sequence). The CDR3 DNA reads TGTGCCAGCAGCCTAGCGGAACAGAACAATGAGCAGTTCTTC. Translated, it gives CASSLAEQNNEQFF.

This clonotype has ten or more counts. This chain joins TRBV3-1 and TRBJ2-7; D is uncertain. CDR1 and CDR2 from the germline V gene are LGHDT and YNNKEL (reference sequence). Trimming stripped 0 bases from V and 5 bases from J, with 11 bases between. The CDR3 sequence is 14 residues long. The CDR3: CASSQDREFHEQYF. For the CDR3, the DNA is TGTGCCAGCAGCCAAGATAGGGAATTCCACGAGCAGTACTTC.

This chain joins TRBV20-1 and TRBJ2-7, with 13 bases that match TRBD2. Germline loops: CDR1 DFQATT, CDR2 SNEGSKA (reference sequence). The CDR3 contains 16 residues. With V trimmed by 5 bases and J by 3 bases, 10 bases remained unmatched. As DNA, the CDR3 is TGCAGTGCTGTATCCGGGACTAGCGGGAATGTCTACGAGCAGTACTTC. Amino acid sequence: CSAVSGTSGNVYEQYF.

The chain joins TRBV15 to TRBJ2-7, with D possibly being TRBD1 (6 bases). CDR1 and CDR2 from the germline V gene are LNHNV and YYDKDF (reference sequence). The CDR3 length is 13 residues. V was cut by 9 bases and J by 7 bases, with 19 bases left in between. Written as DNA, the CDR3 is TGTGCCACACGCTTTTGGAGACAGGAAGAGCAGTACTTC. As protein: CATRFWRQEEQYF.

This clonotype was recorded many times. The chain joins TRBV10-2 to TRBJ2-1; D gene uncertain. The germline CDR1 and CDR2 sequences are WSHSY and SAAADI. This CDR3 spans 16 amino acids. V lost 3 bases and J 4 bases, leaving 16 bases between the germline ends. The CDR3 DNA is TGCGCCAGCAGTGACAGTTCGCAGTGGGTATACAATGAGCAGTTCTTC. Protein product: CASSDSSQWVYNEQFF.

This clonotype appeared many times. The gene calls are TRBV2 and TRBJ2-7; 10 nucleotides match TRBD1. There are 14 residues in the CDR3. Germline V gives CDR1 SNHLY, CDR2 FYNNEI. Trimming took 6 bases from V and 5 from J; bases not matched to a gene: 7. CDR3 amino acids: CASRRQGALHEQYF. Written as DNA, the CDR3 is TGTGCCAGCAGACGACAGGGGGCGCTTCACGAGCAGTACTTC.

This clonotype has at least ten counts. This chain connects TRBV12-3 or TRBV12-4 to TRBJ1-4, with D perhaps TRBD1 (5 bases). The CDR3 sequence is 14 residues long. V gave up 5 bases and J gave up 3 bases, with 10 bases separating them. CDR3 DNA: TGTGCCAGCAGTCCGTGGGGCCCTAATGAAAAACTGTTTTTT. Protein sequence: CASSPWGPNEKLFF.

This clonotype was picked up many times. This rearrangement joins TRBV12-3 or TRBV12-4 to TRBJ2-4, with D possibly matching TRBD1 (5 bases). The ends were cut back, 6 bases at V and 1 base at J, with 13 bases in the middle. The CDR3 totals 15 residues. The CDR3 spells CASSPQVMAKNIQYF. CDR3 sequence (DNA): TGTGCCAGCAGCCCACAGGTTATGGCCAAAAACATTCAGTACTTC.

This clonotype was seen at least ten times. This CDR3 reads CASRTEAPSTDTQYF. CDR3 in DNA: TGTGCCAGCAGGACGGAGGCACCGAGCACAGATACGCAGTATTTT. J is TRBJ2-3 and V is TRBV6-1; weak D call: TRBD2 (5 bases). The germline gives CDR1 MNHNS, CDR2 SASEGT. This CDR3 contains 15 residues. The V end was cut by 6 bases, the J end by 0 bases, with 13 bases between.

The rearrangement uses TRBV29-1 and TRBJ1-1; a possible D gene is TRBD1 (6 bases). The CDR3 length is 12 residues. V was cut by 7 bases and J by 0 bases, with 9 bases left in between. Germline V gives CDR1 SQVTM, CDR2 ANQGSEA. In DNA, the CDR3 is TGCAGCGCCGGACAGTTGAACACTGAAGCTTTCTTT. Protein product: CSAGQLNTEAFF.

This clonotype has ten or more counts. The chain has TRBV2 and TRBJ1-5; D uncertain. Trimming took off 4 bases at V and 2 bases at J, with 12 bases between the two ends. The CDR3 extends over 15 amino acids. The germline V gene encodes CDR1 SNHLY and CDR2 FYNNEI. CDR3 amino acids: CASSGQASGNQPQHF. DNA of the CDR3: TGTGCCAGCAGTGGCCAGGCTAGCGGCAATCAGCCCCAGCATTTT.

The sample holds a few counts of this clonotype. The gene calls are TRBV7-9 and TRBJ1-5; TRBD1 agrees at 9 bases. CDR1 and CDR2 from the germline V gene are SEHNR and FQNEAQ (reference sequence). This CDR3 spans 15 amino acids. V shed 5 bases, J shed 5 bases, and the junction held 7 bases outside the gene matches. CDR3 loop: CASSQMGQGYQPQHF. In DNA, the CDR3 is TGTGCCAGCAGCCAAATGGGACAGGGTTATCAGCCCCAGCATTTT. Based on the CDR3 plus reference TRBV7-9 and TRBJ1-5, the full variable domain is DTGVSQNPRHKITKRGQNVTFRCDPISEHNRLYWYRQTLGQGPEFLTYFQNEAQLEKSRLLSDRFSAERPKGSFSTLEIQRTEQGDSAMYLCASSQMGQGYQPQHFGDGTRLSIL.

This clonotype was counted a few times. J is TRBJ1-5 and V is TRBV27; a possible D gene is TRBD1 (6 bases). The CDR3 length is 15 residues. The V gene lost 3 bases and the J gene lost 3 bases, with 12 bases spanning the gap. Germline lookup yields CDR1 MNHEY and CDR2 SMNVEV (reference sequence). The CDR3 is CASSFFWDNNQPQHF. In nucleotides, the CDR3 is TGTGCCAGCAGTTTTTTCTGGGACAACAATCAGCCCCAGCATTTT.

In its sample, this clonotype was seen once. The chain couples TRBV5-4 to TRBJ2-2; D ambiguous. The CDR3 runs 15 residues. CDR1 is SGHNT and CDR2 is YYREEE in the germline V gene (reference sequence). The ends were cut back, 4 bases at V and 6 bases at J, with 16 bases in the middle. As DNA, the CDR3 is TGTGCCAGCAGCCTCGGAGATGAACGGGCCGGGGAGCTGTTTTTT. Translating it yields CASSLGDERAGELFF.

The rearrangement uses TRBV20-1 and TRBJ1-5; tentatively, D is TRBD1 (6 bases). This CDR3 region has 14 residues. Per the germline V gene, CDR1 is DFQATT and CDR2 is SNEGSKA (reference sequence). Trimming took off 6 bases at V and 3 bases at J, with 15 bases between the two ends. The CDR3 here is CSATQQGPNQPQHF. The CDR3 nucleotides are TGCAGTGCAACGCAACAGGGCCCCAATCAGCCCCAGCATTTT.

The chain uses TRBV24-1 and TRBJ1-1; no clear D gene. Deletions cut 3 bases from V and 2 bases from J, with 6 bases between. Germline V gene data show CDR1 as KGHDR and CDR2 as SFDVKD. There are 13 residues in the CDR3. CDR3 nucleotides: TGTGCCACCAGTGATCTAAGCAACACTGAAGCTTTCTTT. Protein: CATSDLSNTEAFF.

This clonotype was observed a few times. The chain employs TRBV6-2 or TRBV6-3 and TRBJ1-1; D might be TRBD1 (5 bases). CDR1 is MNHEY, CDR2 SVGEGT, per germline. The CDR3 is 17 residues long. Trimming stripped 3 bases from V and 3 bases from J, with 20 bases between. CDR3 sequence reads: CASSYSRGDRHHTEAFF. The CDR3 region has the DNA TGTGCCAGCAGTTATTCACGAGGGGACCGCCACCACACTGAAGCTTTCTTT.

This clonotype was detected ten times or more. The gene calls are TRBV6-1 and TRBJ1-5, with D unclear. The CDR3 runs to 15 residues. In germline, CDR1 is MNHNS, CDR2 SASEGT. The V end lost 6 bases, the J end lost 0 bases, and 12 bases lay between the germline ends. The chain's CDR3 is CASRGRGYSNQPQHF. CDR3 nucleotide sequence: TGTGCCAGCAGAGGCCGGGGATATAGCAATCAGCCCCAGCATTTT.

The table lists this clonotype with a few counts. This chain joins TRBV5-1 and TRBJ2-7, with D unclear. Germline V lookup: CDR1 SGHRS, CDR2 YFSETQ. The length of the CDR3 is 14 residues. V was cut by 3 bases and J by 2 bases, with 12 bases left in between. The CDR3 is CASSSRTEAYEQYF. Here the CDR3 DNA reads TGCGCCAGCAGCTCCCGGACGGAAGCCTACGAGCAGTACTTC. Supplemented by reference TRBV5-1 and TRBJ2-7, the full variable domain reads KAGVTQTPRYLIKTRGQQVTLSCSPISGHRSVSWYQQTPGQGLQFLFEYFSETQRNKGNFPGRFSGRQFSNSRSEMNVSTLELGDSALYLCASSSRTEAYEQYFGPGTRLTVT.

The chain uses TRBV20-1 and TRBJ2-1, with 13 bases aligning to TRBD2. Germline V gene lookup returns CDR1 DFQATT and CDR2 SNEGSKA (reference sequence). V gave up 3 bases and J gave up 0 bases; unmatched junction bases: 8. The CDR3 loop spans 18 amino acids. DNA for the CDR3: TGCAGTGCTAGTACCGGGACTAGCGGGATTAGCTCCTACAATGAGCAGTTCTTC. It specifies CSASTGTSGISSYNEQFF.

The J gene is TRBJ2-1, the V gene TRBV28; 9 nucleotides line up with TRBD1. J was trimmed by 12 bases and V by 6 bases; bases with no gene match: 6. This CDR3 has 12 amino acids. CDR1 and CDR2 (germline): MDHEN, SYDVKM. CDR3 sequence reads: CASSHRGRGQFF. The CDR3 DNA sequence: TGTGCCAGCAGCCACAGGGGGCGAGGGCAGTTCTTC.

This clonotype was counted at least ten times. The V and J genes are TRBV28 and TRBJ2-1; 7 nucleotides align to TRBD2. The CDR3 extends over 14 amino acids. The trim removed 7 bases at V and 3 bases at J, leaving 6 bases unmatched. Germline-derived CDR1 and CDR2 are MDHEN and SYDVKM. DNA of the CDR3: TGTGCCAGCATAGGGAGGGGTTTCTACAATGAGCAGTTCTTC. Protein product: CASIGRGFYNEQFF.

The chain employs TRBV7-2 and TRBJ2-7, with 13 bases that match TRBD2. Germline CDR1 and CDR2: SGHTA and FQGNSA. V was clipped by 6 bases and J by 4 bases; unmatched bases: 6. This CDR3 region has 15 residues. The CDR3 DNA reads as TGTGCCAGCAGATCCGGGACTAGCGGGATTTACGAGCAGTACTTC. It specifies CASRSGTSGIYEQYF.

A word on this clonotype: This may be a read error, as it is one base from a much larger clone. The chain combines TRBV2 with TRBJ2-3; no clear D gene. Germline CDR1 is SNHLY and CDR2 is FYNNEI. V gave up 8 bases and J gave up 2 bases, with 14 bases separating them. The CDR3 has 14 amino acids. The CDR3 spells CASGDDWSTDTQYF. CDR3 DNA sequence: TGTGCCAGCGGGGATGACTGGTCCACAGATACGCAGTATTTT.

The V call is TRBV7-2, the J call TRBJ2-7; 8 nucleotides agree with TRBD1. The V gene end was trimmed by 3 bases and the J gene end by 1 base; junction bases not matched to a gene: 8. The length of the CDR3 is 16 residues. Germline CDR1 is SGHTA and CDR2 is FQGNSA. The CDR3 spells CASSFRTGMLSYEQYF. DNA for the CDR3: TGTGCCAGCAGCTTCCGGACAGGGATGTTGTCCTACGAGCAGTACTTC.

This clonotype was seen more than once but under ten times. The CDR3 does not close with the conserved phenylalanine or tryptophan, likely indicating a read error. The V gene is TRBV20-1, the J gene TRBJ2-1; 15 positions match TRBD2. The germline V gene has CDR1 DFQATT and CDR2 SNEGSKA (reference sequence). V shed 3 bases and J 4 bases; nucleotides not matched to a gene: 7. This CDR3 region has 17 residues. The CDR3 DNA is TGCAGTGCTAGCCTCAGGGGACTAGCGGGAGGATACAATGAGCAGTTCCTC. It yields the protein CSASLRGLAGGYNEQFL.